This entry lists 16 T cell receptor beta chains sequenced from one sample in a study of CD8 T cells in ankylosing spondylitis. TCRdb re-called the 5' RACE reads with MiXCR, one entry per CDR3 protein. The sample records fewer than 250,000 distinct CDR3 sequences, 10% to 13% being singletons. The sequencing input was blood, either unsorted or a sorted T cell fraction (not recorded which). The receptors here all came from a male donor with ankylosing spondylitis or in good health (not recorded which).

There are many counts of this clonotype. This sequence joins TRBV12-3 or TRBV12-4 and TRBJ1-1; TRBD1 matches 8 bases. The CDR3 runs to 17 residues. V lost 5 bases and J lost 4; bases outside the gene matches: 15. The CDR3: CASSLDRGGGGATEAFF. CDR3 sequence (DNA): TGTGCCAGCAGTCTTGACAGGGGAGGGGGTGGGGCCACTGAAGCTTTCTTT.

This clonotype was seen a few times. This chain joins TRBV5-1 and TRBJ2-2; a possible D gene is TRBD2 (5 bases). The CDR3 runs to 16 residues. Germline V lookup: CDR1 SGHRS, CDR2 YFSETQ. Trimming removed 7 bases from V and 4 bases from J, with 20 bases in between. The DNA for the CDR3 is TGCGCCAGCTCATATACCTCATTAGGAGGCACCGGGGAGCTGTTTTTT. This encodes CASSYTSLGGTGELFF.

In its sample, this clonotype was seen many times. The chain joins TRBV20-1 to TRBJ2-1; the D gene could be TRBD1 or TRBD2 (6 bases each). The CDR3 sequence is 12 residues long. The germline V gene encodes CDR1 DFQATT and CDR2 SNEGSKA (reference sequence). Between the trimmed V and J ends, which lost 5 bases and 8 bases, there was a span of 13 bases. The CDR3 nucleotides read TGCAGTGCTTCCCCGGAGGGGGATGAGCAGTTCTTC. It specifies CSASPEGDEQFF.

Regarding this clonotype: A much larger clone lies a single base off, so this may be a read error. The rearrangement joins TRBV7-8 to TRBJ1-2; D is unresolved. This CDR3 comprises 16 residues. In germline, CDR1 is SGHVS, CDR2 FQNEAQ. V was shortened by 6 bases and J by 10 bases, with 27 bases between the two germline ends. In DNA form, the CDR3 reads TGTGCCAGCAGATCTCCCGGGAAAGCGGGTCTGGATGACTACACCTTC. Translation: CASRSPGKAGLDDYTF.

Many counts were recorded for this clonotype. V and J are TRBV5-6 and TRBJ2-2; D gene ambiguous. The CDR3 sequence is 15 residues long. The V end was cut by 1 base, the J end by 6 bases, with 13 bases between. In germline, CDR1 is SGHDT, CDR2 YYEEEE. In DNA form, the CDR3 reads TGTGCCAGCAGCTTGAGCCGGCTAGTGGCCGGGGAGCTGTTTTTT. Translating it yields CASSLSRLVAGELFF.

This clonotype was found many times. This chain links TRBV29-1 with TRBJ1-2, with D perhaps matching TRBD1 (5 bases). Germline V gives CDR1 SQVTM, CDR2 ANQGSEA. The length of the CDR3 is 13 residues. V was trimmed by 4 bases and J by 4 bases, leaving 13 bases between them. This chain's CDR3 is CSVVGQGGYGYTF. The DNA for the CDR3 is TGCAGCGTTGTAGGGCAGGGTGGCTATGGCTACACCTTC.

The chain employs TRBV2 and TRBJ1-6, with D possibly TRBD1 on 6 matching bases. The CDR3 contains 12 residues. V lost 6 bases, J lost 14 bases, and 14 bases lay in between. The germline V gene encodes CDR1 SNHLY and CDR2 FYNNEI. This chain's CDR3 is CASRGAGITLHF. In nucleotides, the CDR3 is TGTGCCAGCAGGGGGGCAGGCATCACCCTCCACTTT.

In this sample, this clonotype turned up a few times. V is TRBV5-6 and J is TRBJ1-1; no firm D call. V dropped 0 bases and J dropped 0 bases, with 6 bases sitting between them. CDR1 SGHDT and CDR2 YYEEEE come from the germline V gene. The CDR3 has 14 residues. Here the CDR3 reads CASSLADLNTEAFF. The DNA for the CDR3 is TGTGCCAGCAGCTTGGCCGATCTGAACACTGAAGCTTTCTTT.

The J gene is TRBJ2-2, the V gene TRBV11-2; tentatively, D is TRBD2 (5 bases). Germline-derived CDR1 and CDR2 are SGHAT and FQNNGV. V shed 5 bases and J shed 4 bases, with 14 bases lying between them. This CDR3 contains 15 residues. CDR3 sequence reads: CASSPPLVRTGELFF. The CDR3 DNA sequence: TGTGCCAGCAGCCCCCCACTAGTCCGCACCGGGGAGCTGTTTTTT.

This clonotype was counted ten times or more. The CDR3 DNA sequence: TGCGCCAGCAGCTTTGGGGGCCGTGCGACAGATACGCAGTATTTT. The encoded protein is CASSFGGRATDTQYF. The rearrangement joins TRBV5-1 to TRBJ2-3; D may be TRBD1 (6 bases). The CDR3 loop spans 15 amino acids. Looked up from germline, CDR1 is SGHRS and CDR2 is YFSETQ. V lost 2 bases and J 3 bases, leaving 13 bases between the germline ends. The complete variable domain, with remaining parts taken from reference TRBV5-1 and TRBJ2-3, reads KAGVTQTPRYLIKTRGQQVTLSCSPISGHRSVSWYQQTPGQGLQFLFEYFSETQRNKGNFPGRFSGRQFSNSRSEMNVSTLELGDSALYLCASSFGGRATDTQYFGPGTRLTVL.

At least ten counts were recorded for this clonotype. The chain couples TRBV20-1 to TRBJ2-7; 12 nucleotides agree with TRBD2. Germline V gene lookup returns CDR1 DFQATT and CDR2 SNEGSKA (reference sequence). CDR3 length equals 15 residues. V lost 6 bases to trimming and J lost 0 bases; unmatched junction nucleotides: 6. The CDR3 DNA reads as TGCAGTGCAGGGACTAGCGGGCTTATCTCCTACGAGCAGTACTTC. Its translation is CSAGTSGLISYEQYF.

This CDR3 reads CASSPRRETDEQYF. CDR3 nucleotides: TGTGCCAGCAGCCCCCGGAGGGAAACTGACGAGCAGTACTTC. V usage is TRBV3-1 and J usage is TRBJ2-7; TRBD2 might be the D (6 bases). The CDR3 runs to 14 residues. Looked up from germline, CDR1 is LGHDT and CDR2 is YNNKEL (reference sequence). With 4 bases removed from V and 5 bases from J, the gap between germline ends came to 15 bases.

This clonotype was found many times. This chain links TRBV7-9 with TRBJ2-1, with 7 bases aligning to TRBD2. The CDR3 spans 12 residues. Germline loops: CDR1 SEHNR, CDR2 FQNEAQ (reference sequence). V shed 10 bases, J shed 6 bases, and the junction held 6 bases outside the gene matches. CDR3 amino acids: CATGLGSNEQFF. CDR3 sequence (DNA): TGTGCCACCGGACTAGGTTCCAATGAGCAGTTCTTC.

The rearrangement uses TRBV5-1 and TRBJ2-1; D is possibly TRBD2 (5 bases). V was clipped by 4 bases and J by 9 bases, with 14 bases between them. The germline CDR1 and CDR2 sequences are SGHRS and YFSETQ. The CDR3 length is 13 residues. CDR3 bases: TGCGCCAGCAGCATAGGTCCGGGGAGTGAGCAGTTCTTC. Its translation: CASSIGPGSEQFF.

The rearrangement uses TRBV27 and TRBJ2-7, with 8 bases aligning to TRBD2. Germline V gene lookup returns CDR1 MNHEY and CDR2 SMNVEV (reference sequence). Trimming removed 2 bases from V and 3 bases from J; junction bases left unmatched: 6. The CDR3 consists of 15 residues. This chain's CDR3 is CASSLARRGDYEQYF. The CDR3 bases are TGTGCCAGCAGTTTAGCCCGGCGGGGGGACTACGAGCAGTACTTC.

There are many counts of this clonotype. The chain has TRBV4-1 and TRBJ2-7; TRBD1 agrees at 9 bases. The junction had 9 bases not matched to a gene; V was cut back by 2 bases and J by 4 bases. Germline V gives CDR1 MGHRA, CDR2 YSYEKL. The CDR3 is 16 residues long. The chain's CDR3 is CASSQNPGQGQYEQYF. In DNA, the CDR3 is TGCGCCAGCAGCCAAAACCCGGGACAGGGACAATACGAGCAGTACTTC.